The TCR beta chain described here comes from a study of T cell responses to AZD1222 COVID-19 vaccine. Whole-study findings and limits: Spike was spanned by vaccine-associated CD4 TCRs, which were dominant at 160-218 and 743-854. Repertoire collection took place solely once the T cell response had peaked. Reportedly, close to half of spike-specific TCRs are directed against unmutated variant regions. Most donors were white British and more were female, and clonal diversity was possibly underestimated.

This CDR3 has 14 amino acids. V gave up 0 bases and J gave up 1 base, with 6 bases separating them. The germline V gene has CDR1 LNHDA and CDR2 SQIVND (reference sequence). TCRdb's table, derived via immunoSEQ multiplex PCR, lists solely in-frame clones and lacks some. This table holds about 140,000 clones, 90% to 95% found once. Turning to this clone: What it recognizes is unknown.

The sample consisted of peripheral blood, taken on day 0 of MenACWY control vaccination. The receptor comes from an adult in good health. The genes are TRBV19 and TRBJ1-1; no clear D gene. Here the CDR3 reads CASSIERKNTEAFF. The CDR3 bases are TGTGCCAGTAGTATAGAACGCAAGAACACTGAAGCTTTCTTT.